What follows are 26 T cell receptor beta chains derived from one specimen sequenced in a study of blood T cell repertoires in COVID-19. TCRdb's table, derived via immunoSEQ multiplex PCR, lists solely in-frame clones and lacks some. There are hundreds of thousands of clones in the sample; roughly 85% occur only once, and around 7.8% lies in the top ten. Sequencing used peripheral blood. Source of these receptors: a human donor in a cohort sampled during active COVID-19.

The V call is TRBV7-3, the J call TRBJ1-1; D might be TRBD1 (6 bases). The V gene lost 4 bases and the J gene lost 4 bases, with 10 bases spanning the gap. The CDR3 totals 13 residues. Per germline, CDR1 SGHTA and CDR2 FQGTGA. The CDR3, as DNA: TGTGCCAGCAGCTCACAGGGTGGCACTGAAGCTTTCTTT. Its translation is CASSSQGGTEAFF. The full variable domain, rest sourced from reference TRBV7-3 and TRBJ1-1, is GAGVSQTPSNKVTEKGKYVELRCDPISGHTALYWYRQSLGQGPEFLIYFQGTGAADDSGLPNDRFFAVRPEGSVSTLKIQRTERGDSAVYLCASSSQGGTEAFFGQGTRLTVV.

This chain joins TRBV18 and TRBJ1-5; D call uncertain. Germline CDR1 is KGHSH and CDR2 is LQKENI. The V end was cut by 3 bases, the J end by 4 bases, with 19 bases between. CDR3 length equals 17 residues. The DNA for the CDR3 is TGTGCCAGCTCACCGGCCATACGGGGAAAAAGTAATCAGCCCCAGCATTTT. Translating gives CASSPAIRGKSNQPQHF.

This clone was found once. The chain is built from TRBV6-6 and TRBJ1-3; a possible D gene is TRBD1 (5 bases). V was trimmed by 5 bases and J by 0 bases, leaving 17 bases between them. Germline V CDR1 and CDR2: MNHNY, SVGAGI (reference sequence). CDR3 length: 17 residues. This chain's CDR3 is CASSRITGDSSGNTIYF. CDR3 nucleotides: TGTGCCAGCAGTCGTATTACAGGAGATAGCTCTGGAAACACCATATATTTT.

The V and J genes are TRBV20-1 and TRBJ1-1; maybe TRBD1 (5 bases). The CDR3 extends over 14 amino acids. Germline-derived CDR1 and CDR2 are DFQATT and SNEGSKA (reference sequence). V shed 3 bases and J shed 1 base, with 12 bases lying between them. Here the CDR3 reads CSASQGGANTEAFF. The CDR3 nucleotides read TGCAGTGCTAGTCAGGGAGGGGCGAACACTGAAGCTTTCTTT.

This chain connects TRBV19 to TRBJ1-6; D remains unclear. The CDR3 spans 15 residues. Germline V CDR1 and CDR2: LNHDA, SQIVND (reference sequence). The V end lost 3 bases, the J end lost 4 bases, and 10 bases lay between the germline ends. The CDR3 DNA reads as TGTGCCAGTAGTATTGCGGGGTCATATAATTCACCCCTCCACTTT. It yields the protein CASSIAGSYNSPLHF.

This clone was found a few times. V and J are TRBV25-1 and TRBJ2-3, with D maybe TRBD2 (7 bases). The CDR3 contains 16 residues. The germline V gene has CDR1 MGHDK and CDR2 SYGVNS. V dropped 8 bases and J dropped 4 bases, with 22 bases sitting between them. The CDR3 is CASLGLTGGGPDTQYF. The CDR3 bases are TGTGCCAGCCTTGGGTTGACGGGGGGCGGGCCAGATACGCAGTATTTT. The full variable domain, in which reference TRBV25-1 and TRBJ2-3 provide the parts outside the CDR3, is EADIYQTPRYLVIGTGKKITLECSQTMGHDKMYWYQQDPGMELHLIHYSYGVNSTEKGDLSSESTVSRIRTEHFPLTLESARPSHTSQYLCASLGLTGGGPDTQYFGPGTRLTVL.

CDR3 loop: CASSLAHAARNGYTF. Written as DNA, the CDR3 is TGCGCCAGCAGCTTGGCCCATGCGGCCCGGAATGGCTACACCTTC. The V call is TRBV5-1, the J call TRBJ1-2, with D unresolved. Trimming stripped 0 bases from V and 6 bases from J, with 15 bases between. The CDR3 loop spans 15 amino acids. Germline V CDR1 and CDR2: SGHRS, YFSETQ.

This clone appeared a single time. The sample holds other DNA sequences that translate to the same CDR3. The chain links TRBV30 to TRBJ1-3; 7 nucleotides align to TRBD1. Looked up from germline, CDR1 is GTSNPN and CDR2 is SVGIG (reference sequence). The trim removed 5 bases at V and 4 bases at J, leaving 5 bases unmatched. The CDR3 runs 13 residues. CDR3 sequence reads: CAWSTGAGNTIYF. The CDR3 DNA follows: TGTGCCTGGTCCACAGGGGCAGGAAACACCATATATTTT.

The chain has TRBV6-5 and TRBJ1-3; TRBD1 matches 7 bases. J was trimmed by 7 bases and V by 8 bases; bases with no gene match: 8. The V gene's germline CDR1 is MNHEY and CDR2 SVGAGI. The CDR3 totals 13 residues. CDR3 DNA: TGTGCCAGCTCGCGGGCAGGGGGTAACACCATATATTTT. It translates to CASSRAGGNTIYF.

This chain links TRBV7-9 with TRBJ1-1; D remains unclear. The V gene lost 5 bases and the J gene lost 7 bases, with 14 bases spanning the gap. The germline CDR1 and CDR2 sequences are SEHNR and FQNEAQ (reference sequence). CDR3 length equals 13 residues. CDR3 in DNA: TGTGCCAGCAGCAGGGCTGAGGGTGGTGAAGCTTTCTTT. As protein: CASSRAEGGEAFF. The complete variable domain, with remaining parts taken from reference TRBV7-9 and TRBJ1-1, reads DTGVSQNPRHKITKRGQNVTFRCDPISEHNRLYWYRQTLGQGPEFLTYFQNEAQLEKSRLLSDRFSAERPKGSFSTLEIQRTEQGDSAMYLCASSRAEGGEAFFGQGTRLTVV.

This chain joins TRBV14 and TRBJ2-2; D gene ambiguous. Germline loops: CDR1 SGHDN, CDR2 FVKESK. The ends were cut back, 4 bases at V and 1 base at J, with 7 bases in the middle. This CDR3 has 14 residues. CDR3 loop: CASSPVMNTGELFF. In DNA form, the CDR3 reads TGTGCCAGCAGCCCAGTAATGAACACCGGGGAGCTGTTTTTT.

The chain couples TRBV10-3 to TRBJ2-1; maybe TRBD2 (6 bases). V lost 8 bases, J lost 4 bases, and 15 bases lay in between. Germline V gene sequence: CDR1 ENHRY, CDR2 SYGVKD. The CDR3 runs to 14 residues. The CDR3 protein is CAIGSSDGYNEQFF. DNA of the CDR3: TGTGCCATCGGCTCTAGCGATGGATACAATGAGCAGTTCTTC.

The chain has TRBV6-2 or TRBV6-3 and TRBJ2-7; 9 bases map to TRBD1. The germline V gene encodes CDR1 MNHEY and CDR2 SVGEGT. J gave up 0 bases and V 5 bases, and 5 bases lay outside the gene matches. This CDR3 spans 15 amino acids. The CDR3 sequence: CASSDRDRVSYEQYF. The CDR3 region has the DNA TGTGCCAGCAGTGACCGGGACAGGGTCTCCTACGAGCAGTACTTC.

The chain couples TRBV7-9 to TRBJ1-1; the D is unclear. The germline gives CDR1 SEHNR, CDR2 FQNEAQ (reference sequence). The CDR3 has 15 residues. Deletions cut 1 base from V and 3 bases from J, with 12 bases between. In nucleotides, the CDR3 is TGTGCCAGCAGCTTAGGTGAGGCTGCGGACACTGAAGCTTTCTTT. Amino acid sequence: CASSLGEAADTEAFF. The whole variable domain, remainder taken from reference TRBV7-9 and TRBJ1-1, is DTGVSQNPRHKITKRGQNVTFRCDPISEHNRLYWYRQTLGQGPEFLTYFQNEAQLEKSRLLSDRFSAERPKGSFSTLEIQRTEQGDSAMYLCASSLGEAADTEAFFGQGTRLTVV.

The V call is TRBV6-5, the J call TRBJ1-3, with TRBD1 as a possible D gene (5 bases). The CDR3 sequence is 15 residues long. Trimming pared 3 bases from V and 4 bases from J, leaving 13 bases between. Germline V CDR1 and CDR2: MNHEY, SVGAGI. The CDR3 reads CASSYSGVGGNTIYF. CDR3 DNA: TGTGCCAGCAGTTATTCGGGGGTCGGGGGAAACACCATATATTTT.

CDR3 coding DNA: TGTGCCAGCAGTTCAGGGCCAACAACTGAAGCTTTCTTT. Its protein product is CASSSGPTTEAFF. The rearrangement uses TRBV7-2 and TRBJ1-1, with D perhaps TRBD1 (5 bases). The CDR3 extends over 13 amino acids. The V gene lost 6 bases and the J gene lost 5 bases, with 13 bases spanning the gap. Germline V gene lookup returns CDR1 SGHTA and CDR2 FQGNSA. The full variable domain, rest sourced from reference TRBV7-2 and TRBJ1-1, is GAGVSQSPSNKVTEKGKDVELRCDPISGHTALYWYRQSLGQGLEFLIYFQGNSAPDKSGLPSDRFSAERTGGSVSTLTIQRTQQEDSAVYLCASSSGPTTEAFFGQGTRLTVV.

The gene calls are TRBV7-9 and TRBJ1-1, with D possibly being TRBD1 (5 bases). From germline, CDR1 is SEHNR and CDR2 FQNEAQ (reference sequence). The germline V and J ends were trimmed by 1 base and 1 base, with 16 bases remaining between them. The CDR3 spans 17 residues. The CDR3 sequence: CASSLGGGQGANTEAFF. CDR3 DNA sequence: TGTGCCAGCAGCTTAGGGGGTGGTCAGGGTGCGAACACTGAAGCTTTCTTT.

Comment on this clone: The sample has other DNA sequences that encode this CDR3 too. V is TRBV2 and J is TRBJ2-4, with a tentative D call TRBD2 (5 bases). This CDR3 region has 13 residues. The germline CDR1 and CDR2 sequences are SNHLY and FYNNEI. V was cut by 8 bases and J by 0 bases, with 8 bases left in between. The CDR3 loop is CASSGLAKNIQYF. The CDR3 nucleotides read TGTGCCAGCTCCGGACTAGCCAAAAACATTCAGTACTTC.

This sequence joins TRBV7-6 and TRBJ1-6; unclear D gene. V lost 1 base and J 10 bases, leaving 17 bases between the germline ends. The germline CDR1 and CDR2 sequences are SGHVS and FNYEAQ. The CDR3 loop spans 16 amino acids. CDR3 DNA sequence: TGTGCCAGCAGCTTAGGGTCTCGGGGTTCCCCCTCACCCCTCCACTTT. This encodes CASSLGSRGSPSPLHF.

This chain connects TRBV5-1 to TRBJ2-5, with TRBD1 matching over 7 bases. The CDR3 is 14 residues long. Germline CDR1 reads SGHRS; CDR2 reads YFSETQ. CDR3 bases: TGCGCTTCGCAGACGGACAGGTCCCAAGAGACCCAGTACTTC. Amino acids: CASQTDRSQETQYF.

The chain couples TRBV2 to TRBJ1-4; 9 nucleotides line up with TRBD1. The V segment lost 6 bases and the J segment 8 bases; nucleotides outside the gene matches: 4. There are 13 residues in the CDR3. CDR1 is SNHLY and CDR2 is FYNNEI in the germline V gene. The CDR3 DNA reads as TGTGCCAGCAGGACAGGGGGGTCCGAAAAACTGTTTTTT. It translates to CASRTGGSEKLFF.

This sequence joins TRBV5-4 and TRBJ2-7, with 12 bases aligning to TRBD2. The V gene end was trimmed by 3 bases and the J gene end by 1 base; junction bases not matched to a gene: 5. This CDR3 is built from 16 residues. CDR1 and CDR2 (germline): SGHNT, YYREEE (reference sequence). The CDR3 here is CASSSRLAGASYEQYF. CDR3 DNA sequence: TGTGCCAGCAGCTCCCGACTAGCGGGGGCGTCCTACGAGCAGTACTTC.

Concerning this clone itself: Compared with germline, one end of the junction differs, possibly owing to a read error. The chain joins TRBV18 to TRBJ1-1; D is unclear. The CDR3 loop spans 12 amino acids. The V gene's germline CDR1 is KGHSH and CDR2 LQKENI. In DNA, the CDR3 is TGTGCCAGCTCACCTTCCCGAGGCCAGACGAGATTT. Translation gives CASSPSRGQTRF.

This sequence joins TRBV6-5 and TRBJ1-1, with 9 bases matching TRBD1. V dropped 7 bases and J dropped 2; count of bases not matched to a gene: 5. The germline V gene has CDR1 MNHEY and CDR2 SVGAGI. This CDR3 comprises 14 residues. The DNA of the CDR3 is TGTGCCAGCACTCTGACAGGGGGTAACACTGAAGCTTTCTTT. Protein sequence: CASTLTGGNTEAFF.

The chain links TRBV5-4 to TRBJ2-7; maybe TRBD2 (6 bases). This CDR3 is 14 amino acids long. In germline, CDR1 is SGHNT, CDR2 YYREEE (reference sequence). Trimming took 1 base from V and 0 from J, leaving 8 bases between them. The CDR3 bases are TGTGCCAGCAGCTTGACGGGAGACTCCTACGAGCAGTACTTC. Translating it yields CASSLTGDSYEQYF.

This chain uses TRBV7-2 with TRBJ1-5; D gene unclear. The CDR3 loop spans 15 amino acids. CDR1 is SGHTA and CDR2 is FQGNSA in the germline V gene. The V and J ends lost 2 bases and 3 bases respectively, with 11 bases between them. The CDR3 sequence is CASSLTPLNNQPQHF. DNA of the CDR3: TGTGCCAGCAGCTTAACCCCACTGAACAATCAGCCCCAGCATTTT.